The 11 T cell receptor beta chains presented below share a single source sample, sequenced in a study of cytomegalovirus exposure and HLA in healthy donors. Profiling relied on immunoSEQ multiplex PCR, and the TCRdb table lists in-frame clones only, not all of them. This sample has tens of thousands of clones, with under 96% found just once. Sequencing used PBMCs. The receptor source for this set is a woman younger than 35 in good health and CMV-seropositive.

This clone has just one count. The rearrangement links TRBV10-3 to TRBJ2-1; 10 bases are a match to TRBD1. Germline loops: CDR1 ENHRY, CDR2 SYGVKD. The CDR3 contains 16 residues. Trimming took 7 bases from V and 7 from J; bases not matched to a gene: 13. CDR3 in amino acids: CAINTLGQGGGNEQFF. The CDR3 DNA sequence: TGTGCCATCAACACCCTCGGACAGGGGGGTGGAAATGAGCAGTTCTTC.

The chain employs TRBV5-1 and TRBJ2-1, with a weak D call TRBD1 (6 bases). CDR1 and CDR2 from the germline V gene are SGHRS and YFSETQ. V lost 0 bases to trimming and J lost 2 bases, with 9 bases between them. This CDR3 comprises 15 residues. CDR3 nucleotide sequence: TGCGCCAGCAGCTTGGACAGGGACGCCTACAATGAGCAGTTCTTC. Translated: CASSLDRDAYNEQFF.

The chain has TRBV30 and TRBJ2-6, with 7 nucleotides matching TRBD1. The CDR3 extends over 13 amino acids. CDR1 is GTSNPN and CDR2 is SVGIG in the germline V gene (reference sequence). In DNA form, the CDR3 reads TGTGTCGGGGACAGCTCTGGGGCCAACGTCCTGACTTTC. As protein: CVGDSSGANVLTF. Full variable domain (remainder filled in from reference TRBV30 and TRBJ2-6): SQTIHQWPATLVQPVGSPLSLECTVEGTSNPNLYWYRQAAGRGLQLLFYSVGIGQISSEVPQNLSASRPQDRQFILSSKKLLLSDSGFYLCVGDSSGANVLTFGAGSRLTVL.

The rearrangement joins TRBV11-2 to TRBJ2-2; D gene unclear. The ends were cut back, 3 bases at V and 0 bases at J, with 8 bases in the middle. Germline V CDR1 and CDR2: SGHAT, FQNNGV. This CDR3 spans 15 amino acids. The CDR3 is CASSFVPSNTGELFF. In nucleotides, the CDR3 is TGTGCCAGCAGCTTTGTTCCCTCGAACACCGGGGAGCTGTTTTTT.

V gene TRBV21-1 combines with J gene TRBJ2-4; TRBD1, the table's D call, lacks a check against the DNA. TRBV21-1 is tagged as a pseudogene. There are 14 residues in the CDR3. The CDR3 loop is CASTRDRGKNIQYF. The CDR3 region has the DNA TGTGCCAGCACCCGGGACAGGGGGAAAAACATTCAGTACTTC.

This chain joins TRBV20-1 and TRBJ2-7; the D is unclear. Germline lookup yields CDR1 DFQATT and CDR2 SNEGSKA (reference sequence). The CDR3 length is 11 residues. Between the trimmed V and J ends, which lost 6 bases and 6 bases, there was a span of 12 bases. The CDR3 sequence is CSAPRVPEQYF. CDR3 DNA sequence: TGCAGTGCCCCCCGGGTTCCCGAGCAGTACTTC.

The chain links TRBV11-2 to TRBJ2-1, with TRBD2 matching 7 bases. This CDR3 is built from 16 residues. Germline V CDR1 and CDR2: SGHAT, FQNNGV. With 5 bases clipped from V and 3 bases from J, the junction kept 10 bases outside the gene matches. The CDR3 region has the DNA TGTGCCAGCAGCCCCGCTGGTGGACTAGGCTACAATGAGCAGTTCTTC. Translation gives CASSPAGGLGYNEQFF.

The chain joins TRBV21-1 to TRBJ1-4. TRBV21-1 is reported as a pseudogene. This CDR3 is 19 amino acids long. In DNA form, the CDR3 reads TGTGCCAGCAGCAAAGCGGGCGGGGGGGGGTTGGTTAAGAATGAAAAACTGTTTTTT. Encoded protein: CASSKAGGGGLVKNEKLFF.

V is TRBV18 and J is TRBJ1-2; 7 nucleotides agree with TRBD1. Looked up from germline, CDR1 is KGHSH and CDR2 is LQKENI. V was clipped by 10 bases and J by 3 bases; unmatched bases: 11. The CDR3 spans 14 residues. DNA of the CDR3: TGTGCCACCGAACGCGAAGGGACAGACTATGGCTACACCTTC. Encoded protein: CATEREGTDYGYTF.

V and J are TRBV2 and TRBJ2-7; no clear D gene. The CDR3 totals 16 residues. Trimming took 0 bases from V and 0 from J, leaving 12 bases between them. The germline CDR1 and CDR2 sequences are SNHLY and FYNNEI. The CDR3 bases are TGTGCCAGCAGTGAAGCGCGCCAGGTCGGCTCCTACGAGCAGTACTTC. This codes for CASSEARQVGSYEQYF.

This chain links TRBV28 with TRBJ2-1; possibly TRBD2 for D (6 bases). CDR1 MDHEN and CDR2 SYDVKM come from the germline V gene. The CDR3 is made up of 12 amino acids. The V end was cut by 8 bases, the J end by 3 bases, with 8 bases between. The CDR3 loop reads CASLRDYNEQFF. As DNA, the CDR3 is TGTGCCAGCCTGCGGGACTACAATGAGCAGTTCTTC.